A single sample gave rise to the 30 T cell receptor beta chains below, sequenced in a study of T-cell memory formation after mild COVID-19. Via MiXCR, TCRdb re-called the 5' RACE reads, giving one row per CDR3 protein. The table records about 540,000 distinct CDR3 sequences, over 20% of them present only once. Sequencing was done on a sample of PBMCs or a T cell subset sorted from them (not recorded which). Receptors were obtained from an adult woman who had mild COVID-19 (a few samples of this study predate the infection). Cell type and time point are not known.

This clonotype has just a few counts. The chain carries TRBV24-1 and TRBJ2-5; no definite D call. Trimming stripped 3 bases from V and 3 bases from J, with 7 bases between. Germline values: CDR1 KGHDR, CDR2 SFDVKD. CDR3 length: 13 residues. The CDR3 reads CATSDGWEETQYF. CDR3 DNA sequence: TGTGCCACCAGTGATGGATGGGAAGAGACCCAGTACTTC.

The gene calls are TRBV5-1 and TRBJ2-1, with 7 bases lining up with TRBD2. The CDR3 is 15 residues long. The germline V gene encodes CDR1 SGHRS and CDR2 YFSETQ. The V segment lost 2 bases and the J segment 7 bases; nucleotides outside the gene matches: 9. The CDR3 sequence is CASSLMAGERNEQFF. Written as DNA, the CDR3 is TGCGCCAGCAGCTTAATGGCGGGGGAACGGAATGAGCAGTTCTTC.

Many counts were recorded for this clonotype. V is TRBV7-2 and J is TRBJ2-7, with unresolved D. V lost 2 bases, J lost 5 bases, and 7 bases lay in between. This CDR3 contains 12 residues. Germline lookup yields CDR1 SGHTA and CDR2 FQGNSA. CDR3 residues: CASSLISNEQYF. In DNA form, the CDR3 reads TGTGCCAGCAGCTTAATATCAAACGAGCAGTACTTC.

This clonotype was recorded a few times. The chain combines TRBV6-2 or TRBV6-3 with TRBJ1-1; the D gene is possibly TRBD1 (5 bases). CDR1 and CDR2 (germline): MNHEY, SVGEGT. This CDR3 is built from 15 residues. V was pared by 5 bases and J by 5 bases, with 18 bases between. In DNA form, the CDR3 reads TGTGCCAGCAGTCTTTCGGTCCTTAAGGGGACTGAAGCTTTCTTT. Protein product: CASSLSVLKGTEAFF.

This clonotype occurred a few times. This sequence joins TRBV7-2 and TRBJ2-7; 9 positions match TRBD2. With V trimmed by 1 base and J by 6 bases, 10 bases remained unmatched. Germline CDR1 reads SGHTA; CDR2 reads FQGNSA. The CDR3 length is 16 residues. For the CDR3, the DNA is TGTGCCAGCAGCTTAGGTTTAGCGGGAGTGCTGGCCGAGCAGTACTTC. This encodes CASSLGLAGVLAEQYF.

The chain is built from TRBV5-5 and TRBJ1-2; no firm D call. The CDR3 has 14 residues. Germline V CDR1 and CDR2: SGHKS, YYEKEE (reference sequence). The germline V and J ends were trimmed by 5 bases and 2 bases, with 13 bases remaining between them. Written as DNA, the CDR3 is TGTGCCAGCAGTCGAGGCAGCGTAAACTATGGCTACACCTTC. Protein product: CASSRGSVNYGYTF.

This clonotype occurred a few times. V gene TRBV5-1 combines with J gene TRBJ2-2; D possibly corresponds to TRBD1 (6 bases). Deletions cut 0 bases from V and 7 bases from J, with 13 bases between. CDR1 is SGHRS and CDR2 is YFSETQ in the germline V gene. This CDR3 comprises 15 residues. CDR3 residues: CASSLAGTGFGELFF. DNA of the CDR3: TGCGCCAGCAGCTTGGCCGGAACAGGGTTCGGGGAGCTGTTTTTT.

The chain carries TRBV4-2 and TRBJ1-2; tentative D call: TRBD1 (5 bases). CDR1 and CDR2 (germline): LGHNA, YNFKEQ. The CDR3 covers 15 residues. Trimming took off 0 bases at V and 6 bases at J, with 14 bases between the two ends. The CDR3 protein is CASSQEDTLSHGYTF. In DNA form, the CDR3 reads TGTGCCAGCAGCCAAGAGGACACTTTATCCCATGGCTACACCTTC.

The CDR3 protein is CASISGTQETQYF. The CDR3 region has the DNA TGTGCCAGCATTTCCGGGACCCAAGAGACCCAGTACTTC. The V gene is TRBV7-6, the J gene TRBJ2-5; D tentatively fits TRBD1 or TRBD2 (5 bases each). This CDR3 has 13 amino acids. CDR1 is SGHVS, CDR2 FNYEAQ, per germline. V dropped 7 bases and J dropped 1 base, with 10 bases sitting between them.

This clonotype was counted a few times. Written as DNA, the CDR3 is TGTGCCAGCACCACAGGGGTCAGCAACATTCAGTACTTC. It codes for CASTTGVSNIQYF. The rearrangement joins TRBV28 to TRBJ2-4; 7 bases match TRBD1. Germline-derived CDR1 and CDR2 are MDHEN and SYDVKM. The CDR3 consists of 13 residues. Trimming at V came to 7 bases and at J to 7 bases, leaving 7 bases not matched to a gene.

The chain carries TRBV19 and TRBJ1-2, with D possibly TRBD1 on 5 matching bases. Germline V gene lookup returns CDR1 LNHDA and CDR2 SQIVND (reference sequence). Trimming left V 7 bases short and J 8 bases short, with 20 bases between. This CDR3 is 14 amino acids long. In DNA, the CDR3 is TGTGCCAGTATGAATCAGGGAGCTGTAGGGGGCTACACCTTC. Its translation: CASMNQGAVGGYTF.

The chain recombines TRBV21-1 with TRBJ2-7; the D call TRBD1 from the table was never checked on the DNA. TRBV21-1 is recorded as a pseudogene. The CDR3 is 16 residues long. CDR3 DNA: TGTGCCAGCAGCAAGACAGGGCACAAAAAGGGCTACGAGCAGTACTTC. It specifies CASSKTGHKKGYEQYF.

The chain recombines TRBV29-1 with TRBJ1-1, with 10 positions matching TRBD1. After removal of 7 bases from V and 2 bases from J, the junction contained 4 bases not matched to a gene. The CDR3 has 13 amino acids. The V gene's germline CDR1 is SQVTM and CDR2 ANQGSEA. CDR3 DNA: TGCAGCGCCTGGACAGGGGGTAACACTGAAGCTTTCTTT. Its protein product is CSAWTGGNTEAFF.

V and J are TRBV5-1 and TRBJ2-7; D may be TRBD1 (6 bases). Trimming shortened V by 2 bases and J by 5 bases, and 26 bases separated the two germline ends. The CDR3 loop spans 18 amino acids. Per germline, CDR1 SGHRS and CDR2 YFSETQ. CDR3 loop: CASSFQGRRVATSNEQYF. The CDR3 region has the DNA TGCGCCAGCAGCTTTCAGGGGCGGCGCGTTGCGACGTCCAACGAGCAGTACTTC.

This clonotype came up many times. This chain joins TRBV7-3 and TRBJ2-1; D assignment may be TRBD1 or TRBD2 (8 bases each). The CDR3 is 16 amino acids. Deletions cut 5 bases from V and 8 bases from J, with 22 bases between. Germline V gene sequence: CDR1 SGHTA, CDR2 FQGTGA. CDR3 bases: TGTGCCAGCAGCCATATAGCGGGACAGGCTGTCGATGAGCAGTTCTTC. Translating it yields CASSHIAGQAVDEQFF.

This clonotype showed up many times. This chain uses TRBV5-6 with TRBJ2-3; 11 bases map to TRBD2. Per the germline V gene, CDR1 is SGHDT and CDR2 is YYEEEE. The length of the CDR3 is 17 residues. The J segment lost 4 bases and the V segment lost 1 base, leaving 8 bases of the junction unmatched. The DNA for the CDR3 is TGTGCCAGCAGCTTGTTAGCGGGAGGGCTCTACCCAGATACGCAGTATTTT. Translating gives CASSLLAGGLYPDTQYF.

V usage is TRBV6-6 and J usage is TRBJ1-4; D possibly corresponds to TRBD1 (6 bases). CDR1 is MNHNY, CDR2 SVGAGI, per germline (reference sequence). The V end lost 5 bases, the J end lost 5 bases, and 15 bases lay between the germline ends. The CDR3 loop spans 15 amino acids. Here the CDR3 DNA reads TGTGCCAGCAGTACACAGGGAGGCGGAAATGAAAAACTGTTTTTT. Protein product: CASSTQGGGNEKLFF.

This chain connects TRBV20-1 to TRBJ2-1; TRBD2 aligns across 9 bases. In germline, CDR1 is DFQATT, CDR2 SNEGSKA (reference sequence). The length of the CDR3 is 15 residues. Germline trimming cut 0 bases from V and 8 bases from J; bases unmatched to any gene: 8. CDR3 nucleotides: TGCAGTGCTAGAGAGGGTAGCGGGAGTTCCGATGAGCAGTTCTTC. The encoded protein is CSAREGSGSSDEQFF.

This clonotype was seen a handful of times. The J gene is TRBJ1-1, the V gene TRBV5-1, with TRBD1 as a possible D gene (5 bases). The germline V gene has CDR1 SGHRS and CDR2 YFSETQ. The CDR3 has 15 residues. Trimming shortened V by 2 bases and J by 3 bases, and 14 bases separated the two germline ends. This chain's CDR3 is CASSLTPRGDTEAFF. The CDR3 bases are TGCGCCAGCAGCTTAACTCCCCGGGGGGACACTGAAGCTTTCTTT.

This clonotype was found a few times. This rearrangement joins TRBV4-1 to TRBJ1-5, with D hard to call. Germline values: CDR1 MGHRA, CDR2 YSYEKL. Trimming pared 6 bases from V and 0 bases from J, leaving 12 bases between. CDR3 size: 15 residues. The CDR3 here is CASRPGMYSNQPQHF. DNA of the CDR3: TGCGCCAGCAGGCCCGGTATGTATAGCAATCAGCCCCAGCATTTT.

This clonotype occurred once. The V call is TRBV20-1, the J call TRBJ1-1; D is undetermined. The germline V gene has CDR1 DFQATT and CDR2 SNEGSKA (reference sequence). The length of the CDR3 is 14 residues. V lost 4 bases to trimming and J lost 5 bases, with 17 bases between them. This CDR3 is CSAKEAGVITEAFF. DNA for the CDR3: TGCAGTGCTAAAGAGGCAGGAGTCATTACTGAAGCTTTCTTT.

V gene TRBV5-1 combines with J gene TRBJ1-2; D is ambiguous. The CDR3 spans 13 residues. V gave up 2 bases and J gave up 4 bases, with 9 bases separating them. Germline CDR1 is SGHRS and CDR2 is YFSETQ. The CDR3 DNA follows: TGCGCCAGCAGCTTTGGGAGCCCCTATGGCTACACCTTC. It codes for CASSFGSPYGYTF.

The chain couples TRBV29-1 to TRBJ1-1; possibly TRBD1 for D (6 bases). CDR3 length: 14 residues. Trimming left V 7 bases short and J 1 base short, with 16 bases between. Per the germline V gene, CDR1 is SQVTM and CDR2 is ANQGSEA. DNA for the CDR3: TGCAGCGCAGAAACAGGGTCGGGGAACACTGAAGCTTTCTTT. This encodes CSAETGSGNTEAFF.

This chain connects TRBV7-2 to TRBJ1-4; TRBD1 might be the D (5 bases). This CDR3 is built from 18 residues. V gave up 4 bases and J gave up 4 bases, with 22 bases separating them. CDR1 and CDR2 from the germline V gene are SGHTA and FQGNSA. The CDR3 loop reads CASSSGPRAITDNEKLFF. CDR3 bases: TGTGCCAGCAGCTCCGGGCCCAGGGCCATCACCGATAATGAAAAACTGTTTTTT.

The chain links TRBV4-1 to TRBJ2-1, with D unclear. Germline values: CDR1 MGHRA, CDR2 YSYEKL. The V end lost 1 base, the J end lost 7 bases, and 8 bases lay between the germline ends. The CDR3 loop spans 13 amino acids. CDR3 DNA: TGCGCCAGCAGCCAAGTTAGGGTGAATGAGCAGTTCTTC. Its translation: CASSQVRVNEQFF.

This clonotype occurred a few times. The chain couples TRBV15 to TRBJ2-7; 7 positions agree with TRBD2. CDR1 and CDR2 from the germline V gene are LNHNV and YYDKDF (reference sequence). Trimming removed 1 base from V and 3 bases from J; junction bases left unmatched: 3. The CDR3 runs 14 residues. CDR3 amino acids: CATSRVGGVYEQYF. DNA for the CDR3: TGTGCCACCAGCAGAGTTGGGGGGGTCTACGAGCAGTACTTC.

The chain links TRBV5-1 to TRBJ1-4, with D possibly being TRBD1 (6 bases). V was shortened by 5 bases and J by 5 bases, with 16 bases between the two germline ends. The germline gives CDR1 SGHRS, CDR2 YFSETQ. The CDR3 runs 15 residues. CDR3 region: CASRVVDRSNEKLFF. In DNA form, the CDR3 reads TGCGCCAGCAGGGTGGTCGACAGGTCGAATGAAAAACTGTTTTTT.

The rearrangement joins TRBV4-2 to TRBJ2-7; 11 bases fit TRBD1. The CDR3 sequence is 16 residues long. Trimming at V came to 4 bases and at J to 3 bases, leaving 8 bases not matched to a gene. Germline V gives CDR1 LGHNA, CDR2 YNFKEQ. The CDR3 DNA is TGTGCCAGCAGCCCTCCGGGACAGGGGGTTTTCTACGAGCAGTACTTC. Amino acid sequence: CASSPPGQGVFYEQYF.

The gene calls are TRBV9 and TRBJ2-3; 13 positions agree with TRBD2. There are 18 residues in the CDR3. J gave up 3 bases and V 0 bases, and 7 bases lay outside the gene matches. The germline gives CDR1 SGDLS, CDR2 YYNGEE. CDR3 amino acids: CASSVGFRTSGGTDTQYF. In DNA form, the CDR3 reads TGTGCCAGCAGCGTAGGCTTCCGGACTAGCGGGGGTACAGATACGCAGTATTTT.

This clonotype was seen more than once but under ten times. The rearrangement uses TRBV27 and TRBJ2-7; D might be TRBD1 or TRBD2, each matching 5 bases. Trimming stripped 8 bases from V and 4 bases from J, with 15 bases between. The CDR3 is 13 residues long. Germline V CDR1 and CDR2: MNHEY, SMNVEV (reference sequence). This CDR3 reads CASSRDPRYEQYF. CDR3 DNA sequence: TGTGCCAGCTCCCGGGACCCGAGGTACGAGCAGTACTTC.